The source of this T cell receptor (beta chain) is a study of T cell responses to AZD1222 COVID-19 vaccine. Across the study: Second doses at about 4 or about 12 weeks were pooled.

The CDR3 totals 15 residues. Unmatched junction bases numbered 0, after V lost 1 base and J lost 7 bases. Germline V gene lookup returns CDR1 SGHVS and CDR2 FQNEAQ. Study conclusions and caveats: CD4 TCRs covered the whole spike, strongest at regions 160-218 and 743-854.

In regard to this clone: Its antigen is unidentified.

This table comes from immunoSEQ multiplex PCR, and its TCRdb copy is limited to in-frame clones, with some not included. This table has 95,000 to 100,000 clones, about 86% appearing once. This receptor was obtained from an adult in good health. The chain couples TRBV7-8 to TRBJ2-1; 14 bases agree with TRBD2. The source material was peripheral blood, sampled on day 0 of AZD1222 vaccination. CDR3 amino acids: CASSLGLAGGNEQFF. The CDR3 region has the DNA TGTGCCAGCAGCTTAGGACTAGCGGGAGGGAATGAGCAGTTCTTC.